The 14 T cell receptor beta chains listed next were all sequenced from one sample in a study of pediatric ulcerative colitis. Sequenced by immunoSEQ multiplex PCR; TCRdb stores in-frame clones only, minus some. The table has roughly 70,000 clones, around 85% seen once. The sequencing input was blood. The receptors originated from a boy between 5 and 17 years old with severe ulcerative colitis.

V usage is TRBV7-9 and J usage is TRBJ2-3; 7 bases map to TRBD1. Trimming took 6 bases from V and 8 from J; bases not matched to a gene: 8. CDR3 size: 13 residues. The germline CDR1 and CDR2 sequences are SEHNR and FQNEAQ (reference sequence). CDR3 nucleotides: TGTGCCAGCAGTCCGCAGGGGGTGGGTACGCAGTATTTT. Amino acid sequence: CASSPQGVGTQYF.

The chain carries TRBV6-5 and TRBJ2-3; 7 bases fit TRBD2. CDR3 size: 14 residues. With V trimmed by 4 bases and J by 4 bases, 5 bases remained unmatched. Germline V gene data show CDR1 as MNHEY and CDR2 as SVGAGI. This CDR3 reads CASSFVGGADTQYF. CDR3 coding DNA: TGTGCCAGCAGTTTTGTGGGGGGGGCAGATACGCAGTATTTT.

This clone was seen just once. V usage is TRBV9 and J usage is TRBJ2-3, with a tentative D call TRBD2 (7 bases). The germline V gene has CDR1 SGDLS and CDR2 YYNGEE. The CDR3 totals 15 residues. Trimming stripped 3 bases from V and 3 bases from J, with 14 bases between. CDR3 DNA sequence: TGTGCCAGCAGCGGACGGGGGGCCGGGACAGATACGCAGTATTTT. Amino acids: CASSGRGAGTDTQYF.

J is TRBJ1-5 and V is TRBV18, with 7 bases lining up with TRBD1. In germline, CDR1 is KGHSH, CDR2 LQKENI. The length of the CDR3 is 17 residues. The trim removed 2 bases at V and 4 bases at J, leaving 11 bases unmatched. CDR3 nucleotides: TGTGCCAGCTCACCATATCTTGCCGGGACAGAGAATCAGCCCCAGCATTTT. Translating it yields CASSPYLAGTENQPQHF.

The rearrangement uses TRBV25-1 and TRBJ2-6; 11 bases fit TRBD2. Germline V lookup: CDR1 MGHDK, CDR2 SYGVNS. The CDR3 loop spans 17 amino acids. J lost 2 bases, V lost 2 bases, and 2 bases had no gene match. The CDR3 DNA is TGTGCCAGCAGTGAAGTTAGCGGGAGGGCTGGGGCCAACGTCCTGACTTTC. This codes for CASSEVSGRAGANVLTF.

The chain uses TRBV5-6 and TRBJ2-3, with TRBD2 identical over 11 bases. The germline CDR1 and CDR2 sequences are SGHDT and YYEEEE. V lost 0 bases to trimming and J lost 4 bases; unmatched junction nucleotides: 1. The CDR3 totals 15 residues. CDR3 amino acids: CASSLDSGRADTQYF. The CDR3 DNA is TGTGCCAGCAGCTTGGATAGCGGGAGGGCAGATACGCAGTATTTT.

V is TRBV2 and J is TRBJ2-1, with 7 bases that match TRBD2. This CDR3 has 14 amino acids. J lost 7 bases, V lost 8 bases, and 11 bases had no gene match. The V gene's germline CDR1 is SNHLY and CDR2 FYNNEI. CDR3 nucleotide sequence: TGTGCCAGCTCCCGGGGGAGGGCATCGAATGAGCAGTTCTTC. It translates to CASSRGRASNEQFF.

Written as DNA, the CDR3 is TGTGCCAGCAGTGTCCCGGGGTCAACTAATGAAAAACTGTTTTTT. Its protein is CASSVPGSTNEKLFF. The chain links TRBV25-1 to TRBJ1-4; D is ambiguous. The germline V gene encodes CDR1 MGHDK and CDR2 SYGVNS. V lost 4 bases and J 0 bases, leaving 9 bases between the germline ends. The CDR3 totals 15 residues.

The chain joins TRBV7-9 to TRBJ1-1, with 7 bases lining up with TRBD1. This CDR3 has 15 amino acids. CDR1 SEHNR and CDR2 FQNEAQ come from the germline V gene (reference sequence). Losses at the gene ends were 1 base for V and 2 bases for J; bases not matched to a gene: 4. CDR3 amino acids: CASSLGEGANTEAFF. For the CDR3, the DNA is TGTGCCAGCAGCTTAGGGGAGGGGGCTAACACTGAAGCTTTCTTT.

The chain couples TRBV6-5 to TRBJ1-3; TRBD1 might be the D (5 bases). CDR3 length: 15 amino acids. V lost 3 bases and J lost 1, with 10 bases in between. Germline CDR1 MNHEY, CDR2 SVGAGI. The CDR3 nucleotides read TGTGCCAGCAGTTATCTCGGGGGATCTGGAAACACCATATATTTT. Translation gives CASSYLGGSGNTIYF.

Note on this clone: One end of the junction varies from germline; a read error may be responsible. The gene calls are TRBV7-7 and TRBJ2-2, with 9 bases matching TRBD1. The CDR3 has 16 amino acids. Germline CDR1 and CDR2: SSHAT and FNYEAQ (reference sequence). CDR3 sequence: CASSPTGTGLTGELFF. The CDR3 bases are TGTGCTAGCAGCCCTACCGGGACAGGGTTAACCGGGGAGCTGTTTTTT.

This chain uses TRBV7-2 with TRBJ2-2; D could derive from TRBD1 or TRBD2 (5 bases each). V was cut by 2 bases and J by 2 bases, with 9 bases left in between. This CDR3 spans 15 amino acids. Germline CDR1 SGHTA, CDR2 FQGNSA. The CDR3 bases are TGTGCCAGCAGCTTAAGGGGACCTAACACCGGGGAGCTGTTTTTT. It encodes CASSLRGPNTGELFF.

V is TRBV11-3 and J is TRBJ2-1, with D uncertain. The CDR3 totals 13 residues. V lost 1 base and J lost 4, with 5 bases in between. Germline V CDR1 and CDR2: SGHNT, YENEEA. The CDR3 DNA is TGTGCCAGCAGCTTAGGCCCGTACAATGAGCAGTTCTTC. The encoded protein is CASSLGPYNEQFF.

This clone was detected a few times. The chain is built from TRBV19 and TRBJ2-2; D is undetermined. Trimming removed 2 bases at V and 1 base at J, with 5 bases between. CDR1 is LNHDA and CDR2 is SQIVND in the germline V gene (reference sequence). This CDR3 is built from 14 residues. The CDR3, as DNA: TGTGCCAGTAGTATATGGGGGAACACCGGGGAGCTGTTTTTT. It specifies CASSIWGNTGELFF.